The sequence of this T cell receptor (beta chain) was determined in a study of shared clonotypes between healthy human individuals. The protocol was immunoSEQ multiplex PCR, while the TCRdb copy is restricted to in-frame clones and leaves out a portion. The table lists some 2,500,000 clones, about 90% of them singletons. The CDR3 totals 20 residues. V trimming: 0 bases; J trimming: 6 bases; junction bases outside the gene matches: 25. Per germline, CDR1 GTSNPN and CDR2 SVGIG (reference sequence). This receptor was identified in a man between 18 and 35 years old in good health. Some clones in this sample may be carry-over from other donors' samples. The chain recombines TRBV30 with TRBJ1-1, with TRBD1 matching 7 bases. The sample consisted of naive CD4+ T cells from PBMCs. The subset denotes: CD45RA+ positively selected. The DNA for the CDR3 is TGTGCCTGGAGTGTACTCTGGGACAGAGTGTTAAAAAAGGGTGGAGCTGAAGCTTTCTTT. Its translation: CAWSVLWDRVLKKGGAEAFF.